This passage covers 12 T cell receptor beta chains from one sample sequenced in a study of long-term antiretroviral therapy in people with HIV. Survey level was the resolution at which the v3.0 immunoSEQ assay ran. Assay: immunoSEQ multiplex PCR; the TCRdb copy retains only in-frame clones and omits some. The sample records under 15,000 clones, approximately 83% being singletons. The material was unsorted PBMCs, obtained 3.4 years after starting antiretroviral therapy. These TCRs come from a man in his forties or fifties with HIV.

The genes are TRBV27 and TRBJ2-7, with D possibly being TRBD2 (5 bases). The CDR3 covers 16 residues. Per germline, CDR1 MNHEY and CDR2 SMNVEV (reference sequence). Trimming stripped 5 bases from V and 1 base from J, with 18 bases between. CDR3 in DNA: TGTGCCAGCAGTCGACGAATCTCAGCGGTGTCCTACGAGCAGTACTTC. Translated: CASSRRISAVSYEQYF.

This chain uses TRBV29-1 with TRBJ2-4, with D perhaps matching TRBD2 (6 bases). The V end was cut by 4 bases, the J end by 6 bases, with 10 bases between. Germline V gene lookup returns CDR1 SQVTM and CDR2 ANQGSEA. The CDR3 is 12 residues long. CDR3 amino acids: CSVGDSPNIQYF. CDR3 nucleotide sequence: TGCAGCGTTGGGGACTCCCCAAACATTCAGTACTTC.

The chain joins TRBV4-2 to TRBJ1-2; TRBD1 is a possible D gene (5 bases). Per germline, CDR1 LGHNA and CDR2 YNFKEQ. The ends were cut back, 6 bases at V and 3 bases at J, with 14 bases in the middle. The CDR3 covers 14 residues. The CDR3 loop is CASRFSGGDYGYTF. The CDR3 DNA sequence: TGTGCCAGCAGATTCTCCGGGGGGGACTATGGCTACACCTTC.

The count of this clone is one. The chain employs TRBV6-6 and TRBJ1-5; weak D call: TRBD1 (5 bases). The CDR3 covers 13 residues. Looked up from germline, CDR1 is MNHNY and CDR2 is SVGAGI (reference sequence). Trimming removed 5 bases from V and 8 bases from J, with 13 bases in between. The chain's CDR3 is CASSQRRVEPQHF. CDR3 sequence (DNA): TGTGCCAGCAGTCAACGCAGGGTTGAGCCCCAGCATTTT.

The genes are TRBV9 and TRBJ2-3; 7 bases are shared with TRBD2. This CDR3 has 17 amino acids. The V gene's germline CDR1 is SGDLS and CDR2 YYNGEE. Unmatched junction bases numbered 16, after V lost 0 bases and J lost 9 bases. The chain's CDR3 is CASSVDPLSGVLGTQYF. The CDR3, as DNA: TGTGCCAGCAGCGTAGACCCCCTCAGCGGGGTCCTGGGGACGCAGTATTTT.

V gene TRBV5-5 combines with J gene TRBJ2-2; D might be TRBD1 or TRBD2, each matching 5 bases. The CDR3 is made up of 15 amino acids. Trimming removed 4 bases at V and 6 bases at J, with 16 bases between. Germline values: CDR1 SGHKS, CDR2 YYEKEE (reference sequence). CDR3 residues: CASSMGRPSAGELFF. In nucleotides, the CDR3 is TGTGCCAGCAGCATGGGACGGCCCTCCGCCGGGGAGCTGTTTTTT. Variable domain in full (rest from reference TRBV5-5 and TRBJ2-2): DAGVTQSPTHLIKTRGQQVTLRCSPISGHKSVSWYQQVLGQGPQFIFQYYEKEERGRGNFPDRFSARQFPNYSSELNVNALLLGDSALYLCASSMGRPSAGELFFGEGSRLTVL.

This sequence joins TRBV15 and TRBJ2-3; TRBD2 agrees at 15 bases. V lost 0 bases and J lost 10; bases outside the gene matches: 5. CDR1 LNHNV and CDR2 YYDKDF come from the germline V gene (reference sequence). CDR3 size: 16 residues. The CDR3 bases are TGTGCCACCAGCAGAGAGGGGACTAGCGGGGGGCAGGCGCAGTATTTT. Its translation: CATSREGTSGGQAQYF.

The chain couples TRBV4-1 to TRBJ2-7; D gene unclear. This CDR3 spans 14 amino acids. V lost 1 base, J lost 1 base, and 8 bases lay in between. Germline assignment: CDR1 MGHRA and CDR2 YSYEKL. This CDR3 reads CASSQALWSYEQYF. Here the CDR3 DNA reads TGCGCCAGCAGCCAAGCGTTATGGTCCTACGAGCAGTACTTC.

The chain couples TRBV5-6 to TRBJ1-1; possibly TRBD1 for D (5 bases). CDR1 is SGHDT, CDR2 YYEEEE, per germline. Trimming removed 4 bases at V and 7 bases at J, with 11 bases between. The CDR3 extends over 12 amino acids. CDR3 region: CASSPRQGEAFF. DNA for the CDR3: TGTGCCAGCAGCCCCAGGCAGGGTGAAGCTTTCTTT. Looking up the rest from reference TRBV5-6 and TRBJ1-1 gives the full variable domain: DAGVTQSPTHLIKTRGQQVTLRCSPKSGHDTVSWYQQALGQGPQFIFQYYEEEERQRGNFPDRFSGHQFPNYSSELNVNALLLGDSALYLCASSPRQGEAFFGQGTRLTVV.

This clone appeared a few times. V is TRBV5-1 and J is TRBJ2-3; the match to TRBD2 covers 12 bases. This CDR3 has 14 amino acids. After removal of 5 bases from V and 4 bases from J, the junction contained 2 bases not matched to a gene. CDR1 is SGHRS, CDR2 YFSETQ, per germline. Written as DNA, the CDR3 is TGCGCCAGCAGTTCTAGCGGGAGGGCAGATACGCAGTATTTT. The encoded protein is CASSSSGRADTQYF.

This chain links TRBV5-6 with TRBJ1-1; tentatively, D is TRBD1 (5 bases). V was shortened by 0 bases and J by 8 bases, with 14 bases between the two germline ends. This CDR3 has 14 amino acids. Germline CDR1 is SGHDT and CDR2 is YYEEEE. CDR3 sequence: CASSLAGGRREAFF. DNA for the CDR3: TGTGCCAGCAGCTTGGCGGGGGGACGGCGGGAAGCTTTCTTT.

As DNA, the CDR3 is TGCGCCAGCAGCTTGGCTCCAGGGGGCGGCACTGAAGCTTTCTTT. Its protein product is CASSLAPGGGTEAFF. The chain uses TRBV5-1 and TRBJ1-1; TRBD1 matches at 8 bases. This CDR3 has 15 residues. Germline values: CDR1 SGHRS, CDR2 YFSETQ. Unmatched junction bases numbered 5, after V lost 0 bases and J lost 4 bases.